The 10 T cell receptor beta chains listed next were all sequenced from one sample in a study of T cell responses to AZD1222 COVID-19 vaccine. Libraries were prepared by immunoSEQ multiplex PCR; TCRdb keeps only in-frame clonotypes and omits some of them. The sample records some 130,000 clones, approximately 80% being singletons. Sequences were derived from peripheral blood, sampled on day 0 of AZD1222 vaccination. The receptors stem from an adult in good health.

The J gene is TRBJ1-1, the V gene TRBV30, with 7 bases fitting TRBD1. The CDR3 runs 13 residues. J gave up 2 bases and V 1 base, and 1 base lay outside the gene matches. Per the germline V gene, CDR1 is GTSNPN and CDR2 is SVGIG (reference sequence). Here the CDR3 reads CAWSGDRNTEAFF. CDR3 DNA: TGTGCCTGGAGTGGGGACAGAAACACTGAAGCTTTCTTT.

This rearrangement joins TRBV5-4 to TRBJ1-2; maybe TRBD1 (6 bases). The CDR3 loop spans 15 amino acids. Germline CDR1 and CDR2: SGHNT and YYREEE (reference sequence). Trimming took off 5 bases at V and 6 bases at J, with 20 bases between the two ends. CDR3 sequence: CASSKGPEGENGYTF. The CDR3 DNA is TGTGCCAGCAGTAAGGGGCCAGAGGGGGAAAATGGCTACACCTTC.

The V call is TRBV28, the J call TRBJ1-6, with TRBD1 as a possible D gene (6 bases). Germline V lookup: CDR1 MDHEN, CDR2 SYDVKM. The V end lost 3 bases, the J end lost 10 bases, and 13 bases lay between the germline ends. This CDR3 comprises 14 residues. The CDR3 loop reads CASSFGRGQSPLHF. The CDR3 nucleotides read TGTGCCAGCAGTTTTGGCAGGGGACAATCACCCCTCCACTTT. The variable domain in full, with the rest retrieved from reference TRBV28 and TRBJ1-6, is DVKVTQSSRYLVKRTGEKVFLECVQDMDHENMFWYRQDPGLGLRLIYFSYDVKMKEKGDIPEGYSVSREKKERFSLILESASTNQTSMYLCASSFGRGQSPLHFGNGTRLTVT.

This rearrangement joins TRBV5-6 to TRBJ1-6; TRBD1 might be the D (5 bases). The V end lost 3 bases, the J end lost 2 bases, and 9 bases lay between the germline ends. The germline V gene has CDR1 SGHDT and CDR2 YYEEEE. CDR3 size: 15 residues. CDR3 protein: CASSSGTAYNSPLHF. The CDR3 DNA follows: TGTGCCAGCAGCTCGGGGACGGCCTATAATTCACCCCTCCACTTT.

This chain links TRBV28 with TRBJ2-4, with 8 bases identical to TRBD1. Germline CDR1 and CDR2: MDHEN and SYDVKM. This CDR3 region has 13 residues. After removal of 4 bases from V and 8 bases from J, the junction contained 4 bases not matched to a gene. DNA of the CDR3: TGTGCCAGCAGTTCCGGACAGGGACACATTCAGTACTTC. Its translation: CASSSGQGHIQYF.

The V gene is TRBV29-1, the J gene TRBJ1-2; 10 bases match TRBD1. Germline values: CDR1 SQVTM, CDR2 ANQGSEA. With 7 bases clipped from V and 7 bases from J, the junction kept 6 bases outside the gene matches. This CDR3 is 12 amino acids long. CDR3 region: CSARQGAGGYTF. DNA of the CDR3: TGCAGCGCCAGACAGGGGGCAGGTGGCTACACCTTC.

V and J are TRBV5-1 and TRBJ1-6; D uncertain. CDR3 length: 15 residues. The germline CDR1 and CDR2 sequences are SGHRS and YFSETQ. Trimming pared 2 bases from V and 7 bases from J, leaving 13 bases between. The CDR3 sequence: CASSFRPGSNSPLHF. In DNA form, the CDR3 reads TGCGCCAGCAGCTTCCGGCCAGGTTCGAATTCACCCCTCCACTTT.

The J gene is TRBJ1-3, the V gene TRBV6-1; D uncertain. This CDR3 is built from 15 residues. Germline values: CDR1 MNHNS, CDR2 SASEGT. V was clipped by 3 bases and J by 0 bases, with 9 bases between them. The CDR3 nucleotides read TGTGCCAGCAGTGATAGCGCAGTCTCTGGAAACACCATATATTTT. As protein: CASSDSAVSGNTIYF.

The V and J genes are TRBV5-6 and TRBJ1-6; D possibly corresponds to TRBD1 (6 bases). Germline CDR1 SGHDT, CDR2 YYEEEE. The CDR3 is 15 amino acids. Between the trimmed V and J ends, which lost 0 bases and 10 bases, there was a span of 14 bases. The DNA of the CDR3 is TGTGCCAGCAGCTTGGGGGGGGCCCTGCGCTCACCCCTCCACTTT. It encodes CASSLGGALRSPLHF.

This rearrangement joins TRBV28 to TRBJ2-2, with 9 bases that match TRBD1. Germline V gene lookup returns CDR1 MDHEN and CDR2 SYDVKM. V lost 5 bases and J lost 4; bases outside the gene matches: 5. The CDR3 runs 15 residues. The CDR3 reads CASSLGTGSTGELFF. CDR3 DNA sequence: TGTGCCAGCAGTCTCGGGACAGGGAGCACCGGGGAGCTGTTTTTT.